The source of this T cell receptor (beta chain) is a study of T cell repertoires in cytomegalovirus infection. Turning to the study itself: As its CMV epitopes, the study selected recently identified HLA-C-restricted and well-studied HLA-B-restricted targets. In public TCR beta signatures, there were indications of both CMV infection and matching HLA type. Overall study findings and caveats: The cumulative frequency of public TCR beta families distinguished individuals who carried CMV together with the relevant HLA. CMV-specific HLA-C-restricted TCR beta clonotypes dominated the ex vivo response.

TCRdb re-derived calls from the reads in MiXCR, one entry per CDR3 protein. The sample shows about 830,000 distinct CDR3 sequences, 32% of them seen only once. V was clipped by 4 bases and J by 6 bases, with 19 bases between them. This CDR3 region has 17 residues. Germline V gene data show CDR1 as MNHEY and CDR2 as SMNVEV (reference sequence). For this clonotype: Its target is not known.

The chain links TRBV27 to TRBJ2-6; D gene ambiguous. Specimen: cultured CD8+ T cells from PBMCs, collected from culture after CMV antigen stimulation. The sequence derives from a human donor in good health (CMV status not recorded). Some clones in this sample may be carry-over from other donors' samples. DNA of the CDR3: TGTGCCAGCAGTTCCGGCAGACGAGGTCTTAAGGCCAACGTCCTGACTTTC. Protein: CASSSGRRGLKANVLTF.